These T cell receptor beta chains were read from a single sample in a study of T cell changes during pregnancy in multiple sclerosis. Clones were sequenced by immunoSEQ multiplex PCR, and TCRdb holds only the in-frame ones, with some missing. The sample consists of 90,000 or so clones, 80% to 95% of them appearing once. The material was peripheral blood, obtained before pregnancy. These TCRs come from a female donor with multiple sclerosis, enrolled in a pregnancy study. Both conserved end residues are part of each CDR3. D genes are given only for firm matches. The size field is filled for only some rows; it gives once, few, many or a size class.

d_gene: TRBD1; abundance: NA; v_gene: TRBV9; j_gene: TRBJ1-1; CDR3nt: TGTGCCAGCAGCCCCGACAGGGCTGAAGCTTTCTTT; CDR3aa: CASSPDRAEAFF
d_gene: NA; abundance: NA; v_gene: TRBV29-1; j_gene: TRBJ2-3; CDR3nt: TGCAGCGTTGATTCTTTGGGCTTCACAGATACGCAGTATTTT; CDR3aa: CSVDSLGFTDTQYF
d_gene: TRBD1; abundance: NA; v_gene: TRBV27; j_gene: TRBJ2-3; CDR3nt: TGTGCCAGCAGTTTGACAGGGGGAGATACGCAGTATTTT; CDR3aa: CASSLTGGDTQYF
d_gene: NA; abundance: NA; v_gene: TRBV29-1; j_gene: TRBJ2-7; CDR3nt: TGCAGCGCAGGGAATCGACCCTACGAGCAGTACTTC; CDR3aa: CSAGNRPYEQYF
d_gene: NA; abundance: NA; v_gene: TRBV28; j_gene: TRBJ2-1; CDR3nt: TGTGCCAGCAGTGACGTCCGGGACAACTACAATGAGCAGTTCTTC; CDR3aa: CASSDVRDNYNEQFF
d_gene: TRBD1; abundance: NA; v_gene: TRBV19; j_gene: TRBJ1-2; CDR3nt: TGTGCCAGTAGTATAGTAGTTACCTTGGACAGGGGATACTATGGCTACACCTTC; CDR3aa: CASSIVVTLDRGYYGYTF
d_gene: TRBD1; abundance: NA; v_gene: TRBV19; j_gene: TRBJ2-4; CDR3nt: TGTGCCAGGACCCCTAGGACAGGGGGCCAAAACTCAGCCAAAAACATTCAGTACTTC; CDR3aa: CARTPRTGGQNSAKNIQYF
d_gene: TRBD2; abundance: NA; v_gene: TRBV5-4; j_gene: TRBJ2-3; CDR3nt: TGTGCCAGCAGACCGGGGGGGGATACGCAGTATTTT; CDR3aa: CASRPGGDTQYF
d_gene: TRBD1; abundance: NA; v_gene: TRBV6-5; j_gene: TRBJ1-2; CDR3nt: TGTGCCAGCAGAAGGGACAGTAACTATGGCTACACCTTC; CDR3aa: CASRRDSNYGYTF
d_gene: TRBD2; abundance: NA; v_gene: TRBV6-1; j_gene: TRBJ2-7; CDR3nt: TGTGCCAGCAGTGAAATGGGACTAGCGGCCTACGAGCAGTACTTC; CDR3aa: CASSEMGLAAYEQYF
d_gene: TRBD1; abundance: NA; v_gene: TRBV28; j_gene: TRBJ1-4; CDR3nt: TGTGCCAGCAGTCCGCCCGGACAGGGACTTTTTGAAAAACTGTTTTTT; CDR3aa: CASSPPGQGLFEKLFF
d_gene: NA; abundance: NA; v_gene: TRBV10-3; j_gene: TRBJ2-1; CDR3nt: TGTGCCATCAGCGCTCTAGCGAACGATTACAATGAGCAGTTCTTC; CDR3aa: CAISALANDYNEQFF
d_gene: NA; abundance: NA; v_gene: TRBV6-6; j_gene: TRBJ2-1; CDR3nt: TGTGCCAGCAGAACTAGTGGAATTGAGCAGTTCTTC; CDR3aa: CASRTSGIEQFF
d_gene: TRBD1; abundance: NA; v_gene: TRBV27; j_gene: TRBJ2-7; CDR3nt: TGTGCCAGCTCGGACAGGGGGCTCTACGAGCAGTACTTC; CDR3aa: CASSDRGLYEQYF
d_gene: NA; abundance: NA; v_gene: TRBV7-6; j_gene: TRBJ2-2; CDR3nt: TGTGCCAGCAGTATAGGACTTACGAACACCGGGGAGCTGTTTTTT; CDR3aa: CASSIGLTNTGELFF
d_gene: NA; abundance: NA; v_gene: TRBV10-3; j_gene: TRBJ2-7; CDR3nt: TGTGCCATCAGTGAGTCAGGGGGTTTCTCCTACGAGCAGTACTTC; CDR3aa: CAISESGGFSYEQYF
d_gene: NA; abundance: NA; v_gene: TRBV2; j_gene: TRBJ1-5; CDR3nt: TGTGCCAGCAGCGAACGCACTTTGAATCAGCCCCAGCATTTT; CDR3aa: CASSERTLNQPQHF
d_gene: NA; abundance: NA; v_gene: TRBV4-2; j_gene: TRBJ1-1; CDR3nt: TGTGCCAGCAGCCAAGATCCGCGGGAAGAAGCTTTCTTT; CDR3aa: CASSQDPREEAFF
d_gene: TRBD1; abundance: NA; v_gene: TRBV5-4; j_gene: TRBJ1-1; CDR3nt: TGTGCCAGCAGCTCTAGACAGGGGGCCCGGAATACTGAAGCTTTCTTT; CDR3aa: CASSSRQGARNTEAFF
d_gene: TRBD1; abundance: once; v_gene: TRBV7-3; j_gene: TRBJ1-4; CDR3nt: TGTGCCAGCAGCTTCCGGGACAGTCTTAATGAAAAACTGTTTTTT; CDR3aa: CASSFRDSLNEKLFF
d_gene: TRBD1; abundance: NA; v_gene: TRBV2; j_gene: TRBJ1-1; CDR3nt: TGTGCCAGCAGTGATCTCGCCAGGGGGCAGAACACTGAAGCTTTCTTT; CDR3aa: CASSDLARGQNTEAFF
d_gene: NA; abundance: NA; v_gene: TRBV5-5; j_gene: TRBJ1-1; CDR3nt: TGTGCCAGCAGCTTCCACCGGGGCACTGAAGCTTTCTTT; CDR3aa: CASSFHRGTEAFF
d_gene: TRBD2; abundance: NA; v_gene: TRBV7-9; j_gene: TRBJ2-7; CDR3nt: TGTGCCAGCAGCTTACGCCGGGGGACTAGCGGGAGTGGCGAGCAGTACTTC; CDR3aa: CASSLRRGTSGSGEQYF
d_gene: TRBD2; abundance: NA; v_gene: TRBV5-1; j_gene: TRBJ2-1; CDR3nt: TGCGCCAGCAGCTTGCTGAGGGGTCGACACCCGGGGGGGGGTGAGCAGTTCTTC; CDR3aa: CASSLLRGRHPGGGEQFF
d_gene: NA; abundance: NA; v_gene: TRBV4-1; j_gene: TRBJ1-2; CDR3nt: TGCGCCAGCAGCCAAGAGGGGGGAACGGCGGTCGGTGGCTACACCTTC; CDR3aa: CASSQEGGTAVGGYTF
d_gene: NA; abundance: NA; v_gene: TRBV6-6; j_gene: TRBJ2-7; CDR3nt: TGTGCCAGCAGTTACTCGAGTCGGGGGTACGAGCAGTACTTC; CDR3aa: CASSYSSRGYEQYF
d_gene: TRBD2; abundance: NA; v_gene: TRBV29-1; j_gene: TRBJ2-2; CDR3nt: TGCAGCATAGCGGGGGGGAACACCGGGGAGCTGTTTTTT; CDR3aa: CSIAGGNTGELFF
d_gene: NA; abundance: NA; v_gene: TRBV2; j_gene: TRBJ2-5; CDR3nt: TGTGCCAGCAGGATAGAATTGATACGAAAAGAGACCCAGTACTTC; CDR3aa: CASRIELIRKETQYF
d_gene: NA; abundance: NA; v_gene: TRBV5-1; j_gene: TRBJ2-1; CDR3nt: TGCGCCAGCAGCTTGGACAGCCTCTCCTACAATGAGCAGTTCTTC; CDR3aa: CASSLDSLSYNEQFF
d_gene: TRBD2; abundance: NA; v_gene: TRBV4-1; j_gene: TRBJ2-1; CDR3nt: TGCGCCAGCAGCCAAGAGTTGGGCGGGGGGGCCTGGGAGCAGTTCTTC; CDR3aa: CASSQELGGGAWEQFF
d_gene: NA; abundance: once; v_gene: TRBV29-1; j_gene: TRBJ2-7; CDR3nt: TGCAGCGTTCAAAGCAGGGTTCCGAGCTCCTACGAGCAGTACTTC; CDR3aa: CSVQSRVPSSYEQYF
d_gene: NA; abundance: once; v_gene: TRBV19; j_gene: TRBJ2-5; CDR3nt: TGTGCCAGTAGTATCTGGGGGGTCCAAGAGACCCAGTACTTC; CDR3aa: CASSIWGVQETQYF
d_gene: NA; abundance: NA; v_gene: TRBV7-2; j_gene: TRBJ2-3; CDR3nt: TGTGCCAGCAGCTTAGTTCAGTACACAGATACGCAGTATTTT; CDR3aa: CASSLVQYTDTQYF
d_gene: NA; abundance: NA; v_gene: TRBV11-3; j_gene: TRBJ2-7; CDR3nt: TGTGCCAGCAGACCCCAGGCGCACCTCGACTACGAGCAGTACTTC; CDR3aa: CASRPQAHLDYEQYF
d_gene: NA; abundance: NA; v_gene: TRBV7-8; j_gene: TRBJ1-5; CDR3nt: TGTGCCAGCAGCTTAGAGCAAAGGGGGATAAATCAGCCCCAGCATTTT; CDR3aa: CASSLEQRGINQPQHF
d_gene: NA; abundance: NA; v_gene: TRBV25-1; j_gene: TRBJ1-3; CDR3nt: TGTGCCAGCAGTGCGGCGGGAGGAAACACCATATATTTT; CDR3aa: CASSAAGGNTIYF
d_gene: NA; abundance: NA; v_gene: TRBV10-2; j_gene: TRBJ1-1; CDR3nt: TGCGCCAGCCGGATGGGACATTCGAACACTGAAGCTTTCTTT; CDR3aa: CASRMGHSNTEAFF
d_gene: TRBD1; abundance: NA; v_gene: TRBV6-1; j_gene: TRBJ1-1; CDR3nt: TGTGCCAGCAGGCAGACAGGGGGCGGATACACTGAAGCTTTCTTT; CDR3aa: CASRQTGGGYTEAFF
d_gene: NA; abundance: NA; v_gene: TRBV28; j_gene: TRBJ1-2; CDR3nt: TGTGCCAGCATAGGACAGTTCTATGGCTACACCTTC; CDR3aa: CASIGQFYGYTF
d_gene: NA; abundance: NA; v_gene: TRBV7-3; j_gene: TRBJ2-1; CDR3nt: TGTGCCAGCAGCTTAAAGGCCAGGGGATTACGGAATGAGCAGTTCTTC; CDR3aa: CASSLKARGLRNEQFF
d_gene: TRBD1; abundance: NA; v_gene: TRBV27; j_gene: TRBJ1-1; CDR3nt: TGTGCCAGCACGGACAGGTTCGACACTGAAGCTTTCTTT; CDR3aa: CASTDRFDTEAFF
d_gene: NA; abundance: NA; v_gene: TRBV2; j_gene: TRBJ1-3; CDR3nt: TGTGCCAGCAGCACCACGGGGGACACCATATATTTT; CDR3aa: CASSTTGDTIYF
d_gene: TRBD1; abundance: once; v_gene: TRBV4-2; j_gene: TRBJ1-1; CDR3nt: TGTGCCAGCAGCCAAAAGGACAGGGTTACTGAAGCTTTCTTT; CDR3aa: CASSQKDRVTEAFF
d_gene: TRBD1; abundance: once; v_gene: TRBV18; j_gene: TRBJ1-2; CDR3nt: TGTGCCAGCTCACCCCAGGGGGCCTATGGCTACACCTTC; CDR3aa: CASSPQGAYGYTF
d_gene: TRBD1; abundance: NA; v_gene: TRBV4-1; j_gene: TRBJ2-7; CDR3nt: TGCGCCAGCAGCCAAGCACTGTCCCAGGGGGAGAGCGAGCAGTACTTC; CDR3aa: CASSQALSQGESEQYF
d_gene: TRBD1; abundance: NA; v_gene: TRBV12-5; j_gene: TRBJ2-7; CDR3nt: TGTGCTAGTGGTTTGGTACTTGGACAGGGGAGCGACGAGCAGTACTTC; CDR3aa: CASGLVLGQGSDEQYF